The 2 T cell receptor beta chains in this list originate from one sample, sequenced in a study of CD8 T cells in ankylosing spondylitis. In TCRdb, the 5' RACE reads were re-called with MiXCR into one record per CDR3 protein. The sample contains around 300,000 distinct CDR3 sequences, about a fifth of which appear only once. Source material: blood, either unsorted or a sorted T cell fraction (not recorded which). The receptors stem from a female donor with ankylosing spondylitis or in good health (not recorded which).

At least ten counts were recorded for this clonotype. The chain has TRBV29-1 and TRBJ2-1; D is perhaps TRBD1 (6 bases). Germline lookup yields CDR1 SQVTM and CDR2 ANQGSEA. V was clipped by 4 bases and J by 4 bases, with 14 bases between them. This CDR3 has 14 residues. For the CDR3, the DNA is TGCAGCGTTGGCCGGACAGACCTATACAATGAGCAGTTCTTC. Residues: CSVGRTDLYNEQFF.

This clonotype appeared a few times. This chain links TRBV29-1 with TRBJ2-7, with 9 bases identical to TRBD2. The CDR3 is 15 residues long. J gave up 7 bases and V 3 bases, and 13 bases lay outside the gene matches. Germline-derived CDR1 and CDR2 are SQVTM and ANQGSEA. The CDR3 DNA reads TGCAGCGTTGAGGGTCTAGCGGGGTTAGGAGGGGAGCAGTACTTC. Encoded protein: CSVEGLAGLGGEQYF.